This TCR beta chain is from a study of response to subunit inactivated influenza vaccine. TCRdb called the RT-PCR reads again in MiXCR, with one record for every CDR3 protein. Among about 520,000 distinct CDR3 sequences listed, 7.2% were seen once. Findings and limits, study-wide: Each seasonal influenza vaccination, the authors suggested, recruits few new T cells.

This clonotype was seen repeatedly, ten times or more. The antigen is not known. This clonotype originated in a man aged 50-75 years who received an inactivated influenza vaccine. The material was PBMCs from blood, obtained less than 30 months after vaccination.

CDR3 coding DNA: TGTGCCACCAGTGATTCTCGGGGCCCCGGGGAGACCCAGTACTTC. It translates to CATSDSRGPGETQYF. The rearrangement links TRBV24-1 to TRBJ2-5; D might be TRBD1 or TRBD2, each matching 5 bases. CDR3 size: 15 residues. V was pared by 2 bases and J by 5 bases, with 14 bases between. The germline gives CDR1 KGHDR, CDR2 SFDVKD.